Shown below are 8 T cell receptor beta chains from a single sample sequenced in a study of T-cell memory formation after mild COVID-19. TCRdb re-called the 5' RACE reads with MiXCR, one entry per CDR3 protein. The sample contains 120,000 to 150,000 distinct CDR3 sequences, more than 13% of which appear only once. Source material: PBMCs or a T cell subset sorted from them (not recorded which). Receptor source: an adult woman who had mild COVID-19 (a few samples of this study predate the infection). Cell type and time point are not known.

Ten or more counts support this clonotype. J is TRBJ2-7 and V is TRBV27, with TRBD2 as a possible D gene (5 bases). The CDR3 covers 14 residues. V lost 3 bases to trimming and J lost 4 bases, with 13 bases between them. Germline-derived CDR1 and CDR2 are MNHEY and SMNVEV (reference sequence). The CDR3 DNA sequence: TGTGCCAGCAGTTTGGGAGAGCGCGTTTACGAGCAGTACTTC. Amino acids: CASSLGERVYEQYF.

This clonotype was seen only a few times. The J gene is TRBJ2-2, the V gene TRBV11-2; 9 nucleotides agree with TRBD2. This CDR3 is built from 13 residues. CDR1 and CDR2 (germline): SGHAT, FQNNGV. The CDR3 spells CTTSGQNTGELFF. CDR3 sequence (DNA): TGTACGACTAGCGGACAGAACACCGGGGAGCTGTTTTTT.

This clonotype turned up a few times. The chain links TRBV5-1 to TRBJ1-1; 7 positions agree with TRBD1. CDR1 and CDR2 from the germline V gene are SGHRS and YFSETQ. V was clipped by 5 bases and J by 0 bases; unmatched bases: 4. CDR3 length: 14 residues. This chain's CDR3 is CASSKGGLNTEAFF. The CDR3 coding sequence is TGCGCCAGCAGTAAAGGGGGCTTGAACACTGAAGCTTTCTTT.

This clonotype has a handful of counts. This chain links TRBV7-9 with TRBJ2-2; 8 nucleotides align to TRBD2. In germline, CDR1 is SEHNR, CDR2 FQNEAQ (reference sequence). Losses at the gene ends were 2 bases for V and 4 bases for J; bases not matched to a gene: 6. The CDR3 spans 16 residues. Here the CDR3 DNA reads TGTGCCAGCAGCTTAATCGGACTAGCCGGCACCGGGGAGCTGTTTTTT. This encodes CASSLIGLAGTGELFF.

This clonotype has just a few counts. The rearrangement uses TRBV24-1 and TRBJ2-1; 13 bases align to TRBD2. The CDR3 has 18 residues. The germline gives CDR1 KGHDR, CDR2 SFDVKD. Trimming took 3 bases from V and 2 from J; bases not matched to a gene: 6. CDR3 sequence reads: CATSDSRGLAGTYNEQFF. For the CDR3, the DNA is TGTGCCACCAGTGATAGTCGGGGACTAGCGGGGACCTACAATGAGCAGTTCTTC.

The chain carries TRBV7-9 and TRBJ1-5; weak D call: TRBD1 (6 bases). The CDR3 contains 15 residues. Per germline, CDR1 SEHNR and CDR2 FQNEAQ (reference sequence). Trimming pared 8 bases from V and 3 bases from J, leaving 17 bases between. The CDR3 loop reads CASGLNQGTNQPQHF. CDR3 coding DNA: TGTGCCAGCGGACTTAATCAGGGGACCAATCAGCCCCAGCATTTT.

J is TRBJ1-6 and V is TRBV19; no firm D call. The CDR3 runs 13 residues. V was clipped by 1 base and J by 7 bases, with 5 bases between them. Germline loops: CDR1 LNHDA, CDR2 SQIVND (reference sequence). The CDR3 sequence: CASSIARNSPLHF. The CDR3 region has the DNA TGTGCCAGTAGTATAGCAAGAAATTCACCCCTCCACTTT.

Written as DNA, the CDR3 is TGCGCCAGCAGCCAAGCTCGGCGGGGGGCCGGCTACAATGAGCAGTTCTTC. It specifies CASSQARRGAGYNEQFF. V usage is TRBV4-1 and J usage is TRBJ2-1; 8 bases align to TRBD2. This CDR3 comprises 17 residues. Germline V gene data show CDR1 as MGHRA and CDR2 as YSYEKL. The ends lost 1 base at V and 3 bases at J; junction bases unmatched: 8.